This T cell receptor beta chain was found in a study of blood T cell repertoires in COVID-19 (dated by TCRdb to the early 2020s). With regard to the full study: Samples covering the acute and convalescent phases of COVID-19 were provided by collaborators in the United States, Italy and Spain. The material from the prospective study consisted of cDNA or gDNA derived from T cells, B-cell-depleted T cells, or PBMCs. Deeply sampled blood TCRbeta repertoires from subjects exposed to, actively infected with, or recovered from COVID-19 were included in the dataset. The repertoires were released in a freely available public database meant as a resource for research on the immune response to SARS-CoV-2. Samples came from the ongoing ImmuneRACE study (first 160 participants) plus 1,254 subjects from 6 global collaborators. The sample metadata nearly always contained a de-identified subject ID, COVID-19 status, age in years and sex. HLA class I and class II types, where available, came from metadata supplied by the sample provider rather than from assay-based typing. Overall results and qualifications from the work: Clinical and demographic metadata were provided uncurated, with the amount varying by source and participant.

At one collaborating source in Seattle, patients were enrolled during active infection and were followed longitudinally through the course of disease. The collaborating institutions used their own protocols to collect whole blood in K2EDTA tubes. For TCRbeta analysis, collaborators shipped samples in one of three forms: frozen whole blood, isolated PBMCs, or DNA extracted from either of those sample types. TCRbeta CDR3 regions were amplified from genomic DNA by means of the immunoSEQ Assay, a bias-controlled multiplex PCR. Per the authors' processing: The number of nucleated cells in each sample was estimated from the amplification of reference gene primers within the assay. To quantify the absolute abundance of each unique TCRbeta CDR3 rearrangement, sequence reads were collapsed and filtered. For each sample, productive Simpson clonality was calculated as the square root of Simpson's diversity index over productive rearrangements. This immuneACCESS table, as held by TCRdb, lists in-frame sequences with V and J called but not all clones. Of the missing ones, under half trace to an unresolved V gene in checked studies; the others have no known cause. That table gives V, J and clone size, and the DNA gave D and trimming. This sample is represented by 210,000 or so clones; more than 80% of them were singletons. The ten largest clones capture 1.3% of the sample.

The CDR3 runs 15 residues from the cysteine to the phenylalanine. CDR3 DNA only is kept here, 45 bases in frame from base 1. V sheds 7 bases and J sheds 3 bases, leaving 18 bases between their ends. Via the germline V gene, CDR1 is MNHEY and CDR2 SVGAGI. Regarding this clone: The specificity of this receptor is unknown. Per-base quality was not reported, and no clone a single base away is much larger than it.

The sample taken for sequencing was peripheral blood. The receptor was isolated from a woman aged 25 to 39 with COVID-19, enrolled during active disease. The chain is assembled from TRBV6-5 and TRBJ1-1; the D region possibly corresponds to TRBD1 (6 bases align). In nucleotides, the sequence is TGTGCCAGCATGAGGACAGCCTTTGTTGACACTGAAGCTTTCTTT. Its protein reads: CASMRTAFVDTEAFF.